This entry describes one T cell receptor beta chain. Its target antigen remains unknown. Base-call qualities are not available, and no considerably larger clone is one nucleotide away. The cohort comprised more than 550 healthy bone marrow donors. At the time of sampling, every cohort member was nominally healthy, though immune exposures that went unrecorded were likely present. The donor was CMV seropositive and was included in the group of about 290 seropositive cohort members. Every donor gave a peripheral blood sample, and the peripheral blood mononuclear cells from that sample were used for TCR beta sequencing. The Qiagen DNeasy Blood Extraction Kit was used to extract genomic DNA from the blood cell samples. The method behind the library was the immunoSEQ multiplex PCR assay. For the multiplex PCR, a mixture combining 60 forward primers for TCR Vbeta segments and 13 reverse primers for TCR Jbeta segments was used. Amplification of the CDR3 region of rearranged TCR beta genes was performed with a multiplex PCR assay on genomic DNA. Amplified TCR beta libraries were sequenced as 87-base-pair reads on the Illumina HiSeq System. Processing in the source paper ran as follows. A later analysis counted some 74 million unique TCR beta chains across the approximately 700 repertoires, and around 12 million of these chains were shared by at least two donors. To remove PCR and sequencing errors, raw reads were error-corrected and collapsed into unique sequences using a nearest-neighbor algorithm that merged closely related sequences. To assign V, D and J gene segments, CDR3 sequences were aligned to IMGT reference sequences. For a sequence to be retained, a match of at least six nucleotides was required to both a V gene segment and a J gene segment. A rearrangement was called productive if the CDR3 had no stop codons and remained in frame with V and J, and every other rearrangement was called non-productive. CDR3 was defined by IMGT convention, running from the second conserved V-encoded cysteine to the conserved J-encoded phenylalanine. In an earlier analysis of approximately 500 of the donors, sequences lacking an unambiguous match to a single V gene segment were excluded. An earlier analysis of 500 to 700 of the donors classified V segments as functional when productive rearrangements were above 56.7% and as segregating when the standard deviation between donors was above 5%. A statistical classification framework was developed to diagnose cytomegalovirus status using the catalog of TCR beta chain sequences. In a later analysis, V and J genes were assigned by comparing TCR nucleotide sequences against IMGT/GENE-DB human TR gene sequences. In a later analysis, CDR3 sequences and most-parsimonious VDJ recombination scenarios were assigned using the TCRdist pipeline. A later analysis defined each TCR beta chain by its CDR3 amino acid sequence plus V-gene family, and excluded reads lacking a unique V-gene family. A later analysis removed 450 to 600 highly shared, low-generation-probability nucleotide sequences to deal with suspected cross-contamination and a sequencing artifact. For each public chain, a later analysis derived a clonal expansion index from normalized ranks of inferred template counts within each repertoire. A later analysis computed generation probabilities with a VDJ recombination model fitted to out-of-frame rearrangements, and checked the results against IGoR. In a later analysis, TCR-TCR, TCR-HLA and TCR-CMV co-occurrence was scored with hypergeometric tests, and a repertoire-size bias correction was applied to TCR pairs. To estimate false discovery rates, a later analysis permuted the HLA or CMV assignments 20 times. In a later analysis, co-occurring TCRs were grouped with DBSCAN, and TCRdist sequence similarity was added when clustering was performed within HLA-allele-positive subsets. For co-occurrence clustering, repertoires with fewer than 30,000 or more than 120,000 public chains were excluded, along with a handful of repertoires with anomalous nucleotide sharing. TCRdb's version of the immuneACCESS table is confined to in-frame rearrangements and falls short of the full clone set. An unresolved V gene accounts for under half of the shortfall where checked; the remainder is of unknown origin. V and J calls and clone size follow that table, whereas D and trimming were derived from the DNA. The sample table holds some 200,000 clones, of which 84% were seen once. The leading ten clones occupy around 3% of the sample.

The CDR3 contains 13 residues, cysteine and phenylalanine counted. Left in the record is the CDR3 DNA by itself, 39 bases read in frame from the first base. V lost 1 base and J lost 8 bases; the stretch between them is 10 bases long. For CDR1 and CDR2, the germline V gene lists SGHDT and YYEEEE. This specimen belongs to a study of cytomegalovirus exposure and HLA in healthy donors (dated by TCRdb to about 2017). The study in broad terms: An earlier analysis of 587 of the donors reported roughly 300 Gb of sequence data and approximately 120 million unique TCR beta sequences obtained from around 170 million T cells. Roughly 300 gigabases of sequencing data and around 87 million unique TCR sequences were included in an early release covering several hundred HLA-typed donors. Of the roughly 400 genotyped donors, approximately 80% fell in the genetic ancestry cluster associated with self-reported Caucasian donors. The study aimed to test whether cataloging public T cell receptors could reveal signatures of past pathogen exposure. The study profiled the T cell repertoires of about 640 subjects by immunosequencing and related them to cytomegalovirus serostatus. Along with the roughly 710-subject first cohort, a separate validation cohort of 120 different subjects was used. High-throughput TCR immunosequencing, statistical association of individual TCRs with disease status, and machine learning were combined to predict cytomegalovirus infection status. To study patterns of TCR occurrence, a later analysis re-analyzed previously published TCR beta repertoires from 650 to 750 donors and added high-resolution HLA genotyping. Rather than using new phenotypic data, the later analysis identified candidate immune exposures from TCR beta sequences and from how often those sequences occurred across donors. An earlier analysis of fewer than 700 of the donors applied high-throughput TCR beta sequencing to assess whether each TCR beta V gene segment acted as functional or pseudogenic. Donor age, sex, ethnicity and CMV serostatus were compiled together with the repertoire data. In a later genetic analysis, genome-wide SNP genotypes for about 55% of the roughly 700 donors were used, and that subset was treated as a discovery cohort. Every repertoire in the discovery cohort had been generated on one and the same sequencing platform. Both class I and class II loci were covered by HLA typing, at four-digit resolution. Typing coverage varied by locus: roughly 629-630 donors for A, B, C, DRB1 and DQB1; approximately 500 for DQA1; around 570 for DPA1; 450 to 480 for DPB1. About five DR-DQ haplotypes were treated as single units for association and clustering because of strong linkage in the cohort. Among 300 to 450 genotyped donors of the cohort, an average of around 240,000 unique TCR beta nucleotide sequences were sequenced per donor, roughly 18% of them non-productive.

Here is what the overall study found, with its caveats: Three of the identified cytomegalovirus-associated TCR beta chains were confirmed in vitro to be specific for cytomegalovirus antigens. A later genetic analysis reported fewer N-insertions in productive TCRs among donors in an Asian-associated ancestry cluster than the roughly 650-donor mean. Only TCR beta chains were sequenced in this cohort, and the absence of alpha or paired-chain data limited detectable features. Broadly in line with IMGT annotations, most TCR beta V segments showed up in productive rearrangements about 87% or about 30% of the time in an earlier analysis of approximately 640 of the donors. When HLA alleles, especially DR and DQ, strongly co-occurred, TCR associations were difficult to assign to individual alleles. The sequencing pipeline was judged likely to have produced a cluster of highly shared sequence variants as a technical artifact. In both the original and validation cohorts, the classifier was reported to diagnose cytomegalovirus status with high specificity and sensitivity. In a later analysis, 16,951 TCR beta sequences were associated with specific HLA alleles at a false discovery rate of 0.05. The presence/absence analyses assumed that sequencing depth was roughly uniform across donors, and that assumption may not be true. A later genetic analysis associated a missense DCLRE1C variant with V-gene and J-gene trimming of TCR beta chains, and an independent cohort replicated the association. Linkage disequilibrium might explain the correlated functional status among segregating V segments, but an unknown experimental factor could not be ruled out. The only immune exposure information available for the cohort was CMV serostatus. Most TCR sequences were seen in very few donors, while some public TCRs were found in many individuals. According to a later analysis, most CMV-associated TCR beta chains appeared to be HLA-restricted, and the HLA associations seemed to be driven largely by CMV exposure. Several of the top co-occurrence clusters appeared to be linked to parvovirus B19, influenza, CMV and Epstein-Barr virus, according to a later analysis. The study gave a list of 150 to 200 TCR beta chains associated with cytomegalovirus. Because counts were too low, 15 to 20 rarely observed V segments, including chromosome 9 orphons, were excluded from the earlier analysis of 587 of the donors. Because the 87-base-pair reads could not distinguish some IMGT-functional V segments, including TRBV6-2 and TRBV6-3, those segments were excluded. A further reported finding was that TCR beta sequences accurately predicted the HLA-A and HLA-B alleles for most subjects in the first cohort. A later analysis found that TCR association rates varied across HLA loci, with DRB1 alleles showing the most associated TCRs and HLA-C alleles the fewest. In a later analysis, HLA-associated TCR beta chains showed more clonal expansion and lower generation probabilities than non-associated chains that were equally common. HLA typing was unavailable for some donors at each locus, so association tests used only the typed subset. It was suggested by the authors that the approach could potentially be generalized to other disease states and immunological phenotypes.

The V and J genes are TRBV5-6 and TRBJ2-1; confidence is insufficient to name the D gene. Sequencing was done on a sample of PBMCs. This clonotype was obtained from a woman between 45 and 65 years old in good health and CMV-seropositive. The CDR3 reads CASSLNYKHEQFF. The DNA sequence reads TGTGCCAGCAGCTTGAACTACAAACATGAGCAGTTCTTC. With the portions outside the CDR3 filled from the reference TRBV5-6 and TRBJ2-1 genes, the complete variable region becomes DAGVTQSPTHLIKTRGQQVTLRCSPKSGHDTVSWYQQALGQGPQFIFQYYEEEERQRGNFPDRFSGHQFPNYSSELNVNALLLGDSALYLCASSLNYKHEQFFGPGTRLTVL.